This entry features one TCR beta chain sequence. What this receptor recognizes is not known. The input lacks base qualities; no much larger clone sits a single base away. TCRbeta CDR3 regions were amplified from genomic DNA using the immunoSEQ Assay, a bias-controlled multiplex PCR. Under the source paper's analysis protocol: Within the assay, amplification of reference gene primers was used to estimate how many nucleated cells each sample contained. To quantify the absolute abundance of each unique TCRbeta CDR3 rearrangement, sequence reads were collapsed and filtered. For each sample, productive Simpson clonality was calculated as the square root of Simpson's diversity index across productive rearrangements. What TCRdb holds here is the immuneACCESS table cut down to in-frame rearrangements. Part of the clones is not present; checked against another copy, under half of the missing clones reflect an unresolved V gene, and the others are unexplained. The V and J calls and the clone size are those of that table, but D and trimming were determined from the DNA. The table for this sample lists roughly 290,000 clones; about 87% of them were counted only once. The ten largest clones capture 7.8% of the sample.

Samples from volunteer blood donors who had recovered from COVID-19 were contributed by a second Seattle source. Whole blood was collected in K2EDTA tubes by collaborating institutions according to the institutions' own protocols. Collaborator samples were shipped for TCRbeta analysis as frozen whole blood, isolated PBMCs, or DNA extracted from either sample type. These data are taken from a study of blood T cell repertoires in COVID-19 (dated by TCRdb to between 2020 and 2021). For context, the study as a whole: Collaborator samples came from the United States, Italy and Spain and covered acute and convalescent phases of COVID-19. The samples were drawn from the first 160 participants of the ongoing ImmuneRACE study and from 1,254 subjects provided by 6 global collaborators. Subjects who had been exposed to COVID-19, were actively infected with it, or had recovered from it provided the deeply sampled blood TCRbeta repertoires that made up the dataset. A freely available public database, intended as a resource for researchers studying the immune response to SARS-CoV-2, is where the repertoires were released. The material from the prospective study consisted of cDNA or gDNA derived from T cells, B-cell-depleted T cells, or PBMCs. HLA class I and class II types, where available, came from metadata supplied by the sample provider rather than from assay-based typing. Sample metadata almost always included a de-identified subject ID, COVID-19 status, age in years and sex.

Spanning cysteine to phenylalanine, the CDR3 consists of 15 amino acids. The only DNA kept is the CDR3, 45 bases in frame from the first base. V trim: 5 bases; J trim: 6 bases; unmatched bases: 10. The germline V gene encodes CDR1 MNHEY and CDR2 SVGEGT. The paper's findings and limits, for the study overall: Clinical and demographic metadata were provided uncurated, with the amount varying by source and participant.

The chain uses TRBV6-2 or TRBV6-3 and TRBJ2-5; 9 bases in the middle match TRBD2. The clonotype was recovered from a woman aged 50 to 60 who had recovered from COVID-19. Sequenced sample: peripheral blood. The DNA sequence is as follows: TGTGCCAGCAGTCACGCGGGGGGGAGGTTAAAGACCCAGTACTTC. Translated, it gives CASSHAGGRLKTQYF.